Shown below are 5 T cell receptor beta chains from a single sample sequenced in a study of spatial heterogeneity in lung cancer (dated by TCRdb to 2018 to 2020). Library creation used 5' RACE. The sequencer listed for this sample is NextSeq 500. The raw public reads went through TCRdb reprocessing: fastp at Q25, MiXCR clone calling, in-frame beta chains kept. Records with the same CDR3 protein are collapsed into one entry carrying the most frequent genes and DNA. This sample is represented by approximately 11,000 distinct CDR3 sequences; approximately 3.5% of them were singletons. About 7.6% of the sample belongs to the ten largest clones. The time point label, read with the paper, signifies: sample taken at primary tumor resection. For TCR sequencing, whole RNA was extracted from tumor and nontumor lung tissue, or from cryopreserved PBMC samples, and no cell sorting was done. This sample comprised normal lung tissue next to the tumor, obtained at surgery. These receptors came from a male donor with early-stage non-small cell lung cancer.

This clonotype was recorded at least ten times. This beta chain is an off-target read within a library intended for alpha chains, so its frequency means little. J is TRBJ1-5 and V is TRBV12-3 or TRBV12-4; 10 bases fit TRBD1. V lost 0 bases and J lost 7; bases outside the gene matches: 9. The CDR3 has 17 residues. The CDR3 sequence: CASSLAGTGAIQQPQHF. CDR3 DNA: TGTGCCAGCAGTTTAGCCGGGACAGGGGCCATCCAACAGCCCCAGCATTTT.

This clonotype was counted ten times or more. A library made for alpha chains picked up this beta chain off target, so its size means little. J is TRBJ2-7 and V is TRBV3-1; D is ambiguous. The CDR3 extends over 13 amino acids. The germline CDR1 and CDR2 sequences are LGHDT and YNNKEL (reference sequence). Trimming cost V 4 bases and J 2 bases, with 9 bases left between them. The chain's CDR3 is CASSRTSAYEQYF. CDR3 nucleotides: TGTGCCAGCAGCCGAACATCAGCCTACGAGCAGTACTTC.

By its share, this clonotype is medium-sized. Since the library was made to target alpha chains, this beta chain is a stray read and its abundance is not meaningful. CDR3 coding DNA: TGTGCCAGCAGTCAGGGCGGACCCCAAGCTGAAGCTTTCTTT. Protein sequence: CASSQGGPQAEAFF. The chain links TRBV28 to TRBJ1-1; TRBD1 might be the D (5 bases). There are 14 residues in the CDR3. Germline values: CDR1 MDHEN, CDR2 SYDVKM. Deletions cut 5 bases from V and 6 bases from J, with 16 bases between.

This clonotype occurred a few times. This beta chain slipped into a library made for alpha chains as a stray read, so its size is not meaningful. This chain connects TRBV6-2 or TRBV6-3 to TRBJ2-6, with 12 bases matching TRBD2. V lost 6 bases to trimming and J lost 1 base; unmatched junction nucleotides: 10. CDR3 size: 19 residues. The germline V gene encodes CDR1 MNHEY and CDR2 SVGEGT. The CDR3 spells CASSTEQGTSGSGANVLTF. The CDR3 coding sequence is TGTGCCAGCAGCACCGAGCAAGGGACTAGCGGGTCTGGGGCCAACGTCCTGACTTTC.

This clonotype qualifies as medium-sized (0.01 to 0.1%). The library was built for alpha chains, so this beta chain is an off-target read and its size means little. V is TRBV7-2 and J is TRBJ2-1; D not resolved. Trimming cost V 1 base and J 10 bases, with 11 bases left between them. The V gene's germline CDR1 is SGHTA and CDR2 FQGNSA. This CDR3 comprises 13 residues. CDR3 bases: TGTGCCAGCAGCTTAGACTCACCTTTAGAGCAGTTCTTC. This translates into CASSLDSPLEQFF.